Each of the 25 T cell receptor beta chains below was sequenced from the same sample in a study of CD8 T cells in ankylosing spondylitis. Points from the study as a whole: There was a TCR beta motif, made of 7 to 9 highly homologous variants, that appeared characteristic of ankylosing spondylitis blood.

TCRdb reprocessed the 5' RACE reads with MiXCR, giving one entry per CDR3 protein. Of a few hundred thousand distinct CDR3 sequences in the sample, over 9.5% are singletons; the top ten hold 6.8%. No antigen is known for these receptors. Sequences were obtained from blood, either unsorted or a sorted T cell fraction (not recorded which). The receptors were gathered from a male donor with ankylosing spondylitis.

This sequence joins TRBV11-2 and TRBJ2-5; D is ambiguous. V was cut by 5 bases and J by 5 bases, with 12 bases left in between. This CDR3 region has 13 residues. Germline values: CDR1 SGHAT, CDR2 FQNNGV. CDR3 sequence reads: CASSRAPPETQYF. The CDR3 DNA is TGTGCCAGCAGCCGGGCCCCCCCGGAGACCCAGTACTTC.

This clonotype has ten or more counts. The rearrangement uses TRBV7-2 and TRBJ1-2, with D possibly matching TRBD1 (6 bases). The V and J ends lost 3 bases and 7 bases respectively, with 24 bases between them. This CDR3 has 17 amino acids. The germline CDR1 and CDR2 sequences are SGHTA and FQGNSA. In DNA form, the CDR3 reads TGTGCCAGCAGCTTCACAGGCGGTCTAACAGGGTATGGTGGCTACACCTTC. It codes for CASSFTGGLTGYGGYTF.

Many counts were recorded for this clonotype. The rearrangement links TRBV3-1 to TRBJ2-3, with a weak D call TRBD2 (5 bases). The germline V gene encodes CDR1 LGHDT and CDR2 YNNKEL (reference sequence). The ends were cut back, 0 bases at V and 3 bases at J, with 16 bases in the middle. This CDR3 has 17 amino acids. The CDR3 here is CASSQDPPGISTDTQYF. In nucleotides, the CDR3 is TGTGCCAGCAGCCAAGATCCCCCCGGGATAAGTACAGATACGCAGTATTTT.

This clonotype showed up many times. The chain combines TRBV9 with TRBJ2-1; 10 positions agree with TRBD2. V lost 4 bases to trimming and J lost 9 bases; unmatched junction nucleotides: 10. The germline CDR1 and CDR2 sequences are SGDLS and YYNGEE. CDR3 length: 15 amino acids. The CDR3 coding sequence is TGTGCCAGCAGCCCGAGCGGGAGGGTAGGAGTTGAGCAGTTCTTC. It translates to CASSPSGRVGVEQFF.

The chain combines TRBV4-1 with TRBJ2-5, with 10 bases aligning to TRBD2. The CDR3 consists of 17 residues. V was clipped by 0 bases and J by 2 bases; unmatched bases: 6. Germline values: CDR1 MGHRA, CDR2 YSYEKL. As DNA, the CDR3 is TGCGCCAGCAGCCAAGATCCTACTAGCGGGGATCAAGAGACCCAGTACTTC. Its translation: CASSQDPTSGDQETQYF.

This sequence joins TRBV7-2 and TRBJ2-1, with 12 bases identical to TRBD2. V gave up 5 bases and J gave up 7 bases; unmatched junction bases: 6. The CDR3 has 15 residues. CDR1 and CDR2 from the germline V gene are SGHTA and FQGNSA. The CDR3 nucleotides are TGTGCCAGCAGCCAAACTAGCGGGGGGAGGAATGAGCAGTTCTTC. The encoded protein is CASSQTSGGRNEQFF. Full variable domain (missing parts from reference TRBV7-2 and TRBJ2-1): GAGVSQSPSNKVTEKGKDVELRCDPISGHTALYWYRQSLGQGLEFLIYFQGNSAPDKSGLPSDRFSAERTGGSVSTLTIQRTQQEDSAVYLCASSQTSGGRNEQFFGPGTRLTVL.

J is TRBJ1-6 and V is TRBV5-1, with 9 bases fitting TRBD1. Germline V gene lookup returns CDR1 SGHRS and CDR2 YFSETQ. V lost 4 bases and J lost 6; bases outside the gene matches: 5. This CDR3 spans 15 amino acids. The CDR3 is CASSVGQGSNSPLHF. In nucleotides, the CDR3 is TGCGCCAGCAGCGTGGGACAGGGTAGTAATTCACCCCTCCACTTT.

This clonotype has at least ten counts. The gene calls are TRBV5-1 and TRBJ2-1; D call uncertain. CDR3 size: 13 residues. Germline assignment: CDR1 SGHRS and CDR2 YFSETQ. The V gene lost 2 bases and the J gene lost 9 bases, with 12 bases spanning the gap. The CDR3 DNA sequence: TGCGCCAGCAGCTTCGACCTAGGAGTTGAGCAGTTCTTC. This sequence encodes CASSFDLGVEQFF.

This chain connects TRBV5-1 to TRBJ2-3; TRBD2 matches 10 bases. The ends lost 4 bases at V and 1 base at J; junction bases unmatched: 9. Per the germline V gene, CDR1 is SGHRS and CDR2 is YFSETQ. The CDR3 has 17 residues. Here the CDR3 DNA reads TGCGCCAGCAGCACTGGAACCCTAGCGGGAGGCACAGATACGCAGTATTTT. This encodes CASSTGTLAGGTDTQYF.

This clonotype was found a few times. This chain links TRBV29-1 with TRBJ1-1; no clear D. V was pared by 5 bases and J by 1 base, with 11 bases between. The CDR3 runs 13 residues. Germline CDR1 SQVTM, CDR2 ANQGSEA. The CDR3 coding sequence is TGCAGCGTTCGGATCCCTTCGAACACTGAAGCTTTCTTT. Its protein is CSVRIPSNTEAFF.

This clonotype was picked up many times. The chain is built from TRBV3-1 and TRBJ2-1; TRBD2 matches 9 bases. Germline CDR1 LGHDT, CDR2 YNNKEL (reference sequence). J gave up 8 bases and V 1 base, and 6 bases lay outside the gene matches. The length of the CDR3 is 15 residues. The CDR3, as DNA: TGTGCCAGCAGCCAAGCGGCGGGAGGGCAGGATGAGCAGTTCTTC. Translating it yields CASSQAAGGQDEQFF.

Ten or more counts support this clonotype. The chain joins TRBV27 to TRBJ2-2; weak D call: TRBD2 (6 bases). V lost 6 bases and J lost 0, with 14 bases in between. CDR1 MNHEY and CDR2 SMNVEV come from the germline V gene (reference sequence). This CDR3 region has 16 residues. CDR3: CASRAGNRPNTGELFF. The CDR3 coding sequence is TGTGCCAGCAGGGCGGGGAATCGGCCGAACACCGGGGAGCTGTTTTTT.

This rearrangement joins TRBV4-2 to TRBJ2-3; 10 bases map to TRBD2. J gave up 1 base and V 7 bases, and 11 bases lay outside the gene matches. CDR1 LGHNA and CDR2 YNFKEQ come from the germline V gene. The CDR3 totals 17 residues. As DNA, the CDR3 is TGTGCCAGCACCAGAAGAGCCGGGACTAGCGGCACAGATACGCAGTATTTT. Its protein is CASTRRAGTSGTDTQYF.

This clonotype appeared many times. This chain links TRBV7-2 with TRBJ2-3; perhaps TRBD1 as D (6 bases). Trimming shortened V by 1 base and J by 2 bases, and 10 bases separated the two germline ends. In germline, CDR1 is SGHTA, CDR2 FQGNSA. The CDR3 spans 15 residues. Here the CDR3 DNA reads TGTGCCAGCAGCTTAGTTGGGGGCCTCACAGATACGCAGTATTTT. This gives the protein CASSLVGGLTDTQYF.

The V and J genes are TRBV27 and TRBJ2-7; 14 nucleotides line up with TRBD2. Germline V lookup: CDR1 MNHEY, CDR2 SMNVEV (reference sequence). This CDR3 has 16 residues. The V and J ends lost 8 bases and 2 bases, in that order; junction bases with no gene match: 8. DNA for the CDR3: TGTGCCAGCTCGGATCTGGGACTAGCGGGAGCCTACGAGCAGTACTTC. Its translation is CASSDLGLAGAYEQYF.

In this sample, this clonotype turned up a few times. V is TRBV10-2 and J is TRBJ2-7, with D possibly TRBD1 on 6 matching bases. Germline lookup yields CDR1 WSHSY and CDR2 SAAADI. The CDR3 runs 14 residues. Trimming removed 5 bases from V and 2 bases from J, with 13 bases in between. CDR3 sequence (DNA): TGCGCCAGCAGTATCAGGACAGATCCCTACGAGCAGTACTTC. This translates into CASSIRTDPYEQYF.

There are a few counts of this clonotype. The chain employs TRBV3-1 and TRBJ1-2; maybe TRBD1 (5 bases). The V end lost 1 base, the J end lost 0 bases, and 9 bases lay between the germline ends. The CDR3 extends over 15 amino acids. CDR1 and CDR2 (germline): LGHDT, YNNKEL (reference sequence). The CDR3 region has the DNA TGTGCCAGCAGCCAAGGGGGCAACTCTAACTATGGCTACACCTTC. Its protein product is CASSQGGNSNYGYTF.

The chain combines TRBV20-1 with TRBJ2-7, with 13 bases lining up with TRBD2. V dropped 4 bases and J dropped 5; count of bases not matched to a gene: 2. This CDR3 region has 13 residues. Germline CDR1 is DFQATT and CDR2 is SNEGSKA (reference sequence). CDR3 in DNA: TGCAGTGCTACGGGACTAGCGGGAAACGAGCAGTACGTC. Its protein product is CSATGLAGNEQYV.

The sample holds a few counts of this clonotype. The chain carries TRBV14 and TRBJ2-5; D possibly corresponds to TRBD2 (5 bases). From germline, CDR1 is SGHDN and CDR2 FVKESK. The CDR3 loop spans 16 amino acids. Trimming removed 0 bases at V and 2 bases at J, with 13 bases between. The CDR3 loop is CASSQDIEGYQETQYF. CDR3 DNA: TGTGCCAGCAGCCAAGATATTGAGGGTTATCAAGAGACCCAGTACTTC.

This clonotype was observed a few times. V is TRBV9 and J is TRBJ2-1; TRBD2 matches at 8 bases. Trimming took 4 bases from V and 8 from J; bases not matched to a gene: 14. The CDR3 has 16 residues. Germline assignment: CDR1 SGDLS and CDR2 YYNGEE. This chain's CDR3 is CASSPTVAGGVDEQFF. The CDR3 bases are TGTGCCAGCAGCCCCACCGTGGCGGGAGGCGTCGATGAGCAGTTCTTC.

This clonotype was found many times. The rearrangement links TRBV7-9 to TRBJ2-1, with TRBD2 matching 10 bases. This CDR3 spans 17 amino acids. Germline CDR1 SEHNR, CDR2 FQNEAQ (reference sequence). J lost 3 bases, V lost 4 bases, and 9 bases had no gene match. The CDR3 nucleotides read TGTGCCAGCAGCTACCCCGGGGTAGCGGGAGGCTACAATGAGCAGTTCTTC. Residues: CASSYPGVAGGYNEQFF.

This clonotype was picked up a small number of times. The rearrangement joins TRBV20-1 to TRBJ1-4; no reliable D call. Looked up from germline, CDR1 is DFQATT and CDR2 is SNEGSKA (reference sequence). The CDR3 totals 15 residues. V was pared by 0 bases and J by 4 bases, with 12 bases between. The CDR3 region has the DNA TGCAGTGCTAGAGATCTCCGGGGTATTAATGAAAAACTGTTTTTT. It encodes CSARDLRGINEKLFF.

This clonotype was detected a few times. The chain has TRBV10-1 and TRBJ2-1, with 7 bases that match TRBD2. From germline, CDR1 is WNHNN and CDR2 SYGVQD (reference sequence). The V and J ends lost 4 bases and 8 bases, in that order; junction bases with no gene match: 8. CDR3 length equals 14 residues. CDR3 region: CASSASGHMHEQFF. The DNA of the CDR3 is TGCGCCAGCAGTGCTAGCGGCCACATGCATGAGCAGTTCTTC.

This clonotype was recorded many times. The chain recombines TRBV5-1 with TRBJ2-4; D might be TRBD2 (6 bases). Trimming left V 8 bases short and J 3 bases short, with 12 bases between. The CDR3 is 13 amino acids. The V gene's germline CDR1 is SGHRS and CDR2 YFSETQ. CDR3 DNA sequence: TGCGCCAGTCAGGGACTCGGCAAAAACATTCAGTACTTC. It codes for CASQGLGKNIQYF. The full variable domain, its missing parts supplied by reference TRBV5-1 and TRBJ2-4, is KAGVTQTPRYLIKTRGQQVTLSCSPISGHRSVSWYQQTPGQGLQFLFEYFSETQRNKGNFPGRFSGRQFSNSRSEMNVSTLELGDSALYLCASQGLGKNIQYFGAGTRLSVL.

V usage is TRBV7-8 and J usage is TRBJ1-1; a weak D match, TRBD1 (6 bases). The CDR3 length is 16 residues. Trimming removed 5 bases at V and 0 bases at J, with 16 bases between. Germline values: CDR1 SGHVS, CDR2 FQNEAQ. CDR3 region: CASSLRQVNMNTEAFF. CDR3 DNA: TGTGCCAGCAGCCTTAGACAGGTCAACATGAACACTGAAGCTTTCTTT.